This T cell receptor beta chain comes out of a study of CD8+ T cells in alopecia areata (dated by TCRdb to the late 2010s). For context, the study as a whole: Treated patients were enrolled in an open-label pilot trial of oral tofacitinib, 5 to 10 mg twice daily, for moderate-to-severe alopecia areata. For the treated patients, the SALT score, which quantifies what percentage of scalp surface area is affected, served as the measure of disease severity. Biopsies were taken from tofacitinib-treated patients at baseline and at 4 and 24 weeks of treatment, and a later scalp biopsy was taken in several of the tofacitinib-treated patients. In humans, TCRbeta sequencing was performed on scalp tissue and on sorted CD4+ and CD8+ peripheral blood T cells from healthy controls and from patients with patchy or totalis/universalis alopecia areata. The RNA source kit depended on sample type: the PAXgene miRNA kit for fixed scalp, the miRNeasy kit for PBMCs, and the RNeasy kit for mouse skin. Patients received tofacitinib for 6 to 18 months and were then followed off drug for 6 months to check for delayed response and recurrence. To study T cell clonal expansion in alopecia areata, the researchers applied high-throughput TCRbeta sequencing to both the C3H/HeJ mouse model and human patients. TCRbeta CDR3 regions were amplified by immunoSEQ multiplex PCR using 35 Vbeta forward and 13 Jbeta reverse primers. Scalp clonality was compared across normal scalp (n=4), patchy alopecia areata scalp (n=8), and alopecia totalis/universalis scalp (n=8). What the research found in general, with its limitations: Compared with normal scalp, lesional scalp had higher clonality and more expanded CD8+ clones, particularly in alopecia totalis/universalis, a pattern that suggests antigenic drive. Many expanded lesional clones were found to persist in scalp and blood during tofacitinib treatment, and relapse after treatment cessation may be partly explained by this persistence. Unlike mouse skin, which is dominated by gammadelta T cells, normal human skin has resident alphabeta T cells that are also sequenced, and this complicates analysis of the scalp TCR repertoire. Shared TCR sequences between patients were less evident than in mice, which may be partly attributable to HLA diversity in the patient population. Because the treated cohort was small and had just a single nonresponder, larger studies are needed to establish links between baseline CD8+ expansion and response. With tofacitinib, both scalp clonality and the number of expanded CD8+ clones among the top 100 scalp clones went down significantly.

The receptor library was made with the immunoSEQ multiplex PCR assay. RNA was extracted from all samples and reverse transcribed into cDNA as template for TCR sequencing. SuperScript III was used to make first-strand cDNA, primed with a 2:1 mix of oligo-dT and random hexamers. A synthetic immune receptor repertoire was used to gauge amplification bias, and whatever bias remained was removed computationally. The published analysis was carried out like this. Raw reads were preprocessed for error removal, and CDR3 was defined according to IMGT conventions as running from the conserved cysteine to phenylalanine. Clonality was calculated as 1 minus Shannon entropy normalized by log2 of the number of productive unique TCRs. Whether each scalp clone was CD4 or CD8 was inferred by checking scalp TCRbeta sequences against the CD4 and CD8 repertoires from sorted blood. TCRdb limited this immuneACCESS table to in-frame rearrangements with V and J called. A share of clones is missing; checked studies link under half to unresolved V genes, and the rest is unexplained. V, J and clone size reflect that table, while D and trimming were determined from the DNA. This sample is represented by roughly 200,000 clones; approximately 53% of them were singletons. The top ten clones comprise 10% to 14% of the sample.

This clone was observed a handful of times. Its antigen is currently not known. No base quality values were provided; no much bigger clone lies one nucleotide off. What the time point label conveys for this sample: about 5 months on oral tofacitinib. This sample's treatment or condition label indicates: oral pan-JAK inhibitor, 5-10 mg twice daily. From alopecia areata patients, peripheral blood was collected along with lesional scalp punch biopsies. PBMCs were isolated by density centrifugation and stained for CD3, CD4 and CD8, after which CD4+ and CD8+ T cells were sorted on a FACSAria. V drops 5 bases and J drops 2 bases, leaving 11 bases in between. The CDR3, from cysteine to phenylalanine, totals 13 residues. Just the 39-base CDR3 DNA is kept, in frame starting at base 1. The germline V gene supplies CDR1 SGHDT and CDR2 YYEEEE.

This chain joins TRBV5-6 to TRBJ2-7; no D gene call is confident. The sequence was obtained from a human donor with alopecia areata. The starting material was CD8+ T cells sorted from blood, obtained at week 24, from a patient treated with tofacitinib. The DNA sequence is as follows: TGTGCCAGCAGGCTGGACGGAACCTACGAGCAGTACTTC. The encoded protein is CASRLDGTYEQYF.